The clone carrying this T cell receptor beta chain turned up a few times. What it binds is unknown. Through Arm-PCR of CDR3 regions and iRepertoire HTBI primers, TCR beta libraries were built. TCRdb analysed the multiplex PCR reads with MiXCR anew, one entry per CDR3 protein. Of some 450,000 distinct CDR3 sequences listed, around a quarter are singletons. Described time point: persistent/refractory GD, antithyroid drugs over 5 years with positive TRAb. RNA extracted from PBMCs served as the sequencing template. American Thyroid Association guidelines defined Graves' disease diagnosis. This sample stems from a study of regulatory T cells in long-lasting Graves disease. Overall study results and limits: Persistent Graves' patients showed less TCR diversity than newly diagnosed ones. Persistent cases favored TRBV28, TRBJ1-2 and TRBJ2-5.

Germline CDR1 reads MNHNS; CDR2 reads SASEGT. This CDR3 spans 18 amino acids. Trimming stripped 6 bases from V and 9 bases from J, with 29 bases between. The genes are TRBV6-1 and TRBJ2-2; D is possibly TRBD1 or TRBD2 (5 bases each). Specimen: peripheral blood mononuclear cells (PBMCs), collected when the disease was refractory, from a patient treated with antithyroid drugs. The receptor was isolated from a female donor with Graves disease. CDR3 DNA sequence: TGTGCCAGCAGCCCGCCTGAGATAGGGACCCTCCGGGGCAGGGAGCTGTTTTTT. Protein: CASSPPEIGTLRGRELFF.